This T cell receptor (beta chain) comes out of a study of blood T cell repertoires in COVID-19. In the study overall: Acute and convalescent COVID-19 samples came from the United States, Italy and Spain.

The table came from immunoSEQ multiplex PCR; TCRdb's copy has only in-frame clones and leaves some out. The sample has 100,000 or so clones; approximately 92% are singletons. The sequenced sample consisted of peripheral blood. The sequence came from an elderly woman with acute or convalescent COVID-19.

CDR3 loop: CASSLTGGVFGELFF. The CDR3 region has the DNA TGTGCCAGCAGCTTAACAGGGGGCGTCTTCGGGGAGCTGTTTTTT. The chain carries TRBV5-6 and TRBJ2-2; 9 nucleotides agree with TRBD1. The CDR3 is 15 residues long. In germline, CDR1 is SGHDT, CDR2 YYEEEE. V trimming: 2 bases; J trimming: 7 bases; junction bases outside the gene matches: 6.